The 15 T cell receptor beta chains below come from one sample, sequenced in a study of blood T cells in healthy people across ages. The authors ran a second PCR of 7 to 11 cycles using a sample-barcoded 5' primer and a J-beta primer mix. In TCRdb, the 5' RACE reads were re-called with MiXCR into one record per CDR3 protein. The table lists roughly 1,500,000 distinct CDR3 sequences, roughly 32% of them singletons, with about 11% in the top ten. Sequencing was done on a sample of blood. The source is a woman in her 30s in good health.

This clonotype appeared once. The rearrangement uses TRBV20-1 and TRBJ2-7; TRBD1 is a possible D gene (6 bases). CDR1 and CDR2 from the germline V gene are DFQATT and SNEGSKA (reference sequence). V was shortened by 6 bases and J by 1 base, with 16 bases between the two germline ends. The CDR3 is made up of 14 amino acids. The CDR3 nucleotides are TGCAGTGCCGAAAGGGGGACAATATCCTACGAGCAGTACTTC. Translation gives CSAERGTISYEQYF.

This chain links TRBV13 with TRBJ2-7, with D possibly called TRBD1 or TRBD2 (6 bases each). V was pared by 7 bases and J by 3 bases, with 22 bases between. This CDR3 contains 16 residues. Germline CDR1 reads PRHDT; CDR2 reads FYEKMQ (reference sequence). The CDR3 DNA reads as TGTGCCAGCACCTTGGGAGGAAGGGGGATCGGCTACGAGCAGTACTTC. Amino acids: CASTLGGRGIGYEQYF. The variable domain in full, completed from reference TRBV13 and TRBJ2-7, reads AAGVIQSPRHLIKEKRETATLKCYPIPRHDTVYWYQQGPGQDPQFLISFYEKMQSDKGSIPDRFSAQQFSDYHSELNMSSLELGDSALYFCASTLGGRGIGYEQYFGPGTRLTVT.

This clonotype was observed a few times. This chain connects TRBV7-9 to TRBJ2-1, with TRBD1 matching over 8 bases. V shed 5 bases, J shed 7 bases, and the junction held 7 bases outside the gene matches. This CDR3 contains 14 residues. CDR1 is SEHNR and CDR2 is FQNEAQ in the germline V gene (reference sequence). This chain's CDR3 is CASSQGQGRNEQFF. The CDR3 DNA reads as TGTGCCAGCAGCCAAGGACAGGGTCGGAATGAGCAGTTCTTC.

The CDR3 bases are TGTGCCAGCAGTTACGGGACAGGGAGTCGTGAGGGCGGGGAGCTGTTTTTT. This encodes CASSYGTGSREGGELFF. J is TRBJ2-2 and V is TRBV6-5; 9 nucleotides match TRBD1. The CDR3 runs to 17 residues. Trimming removed 2 bases from V and 7 bases from J; junction bases left unmatched: 11. Germline assignment: CDR1 MNHEY and CDR2 SVGAGI.

V usage is TRBV14 and J usage is TRBJ1-6, with 8 nucleotides matching TRBD1. Unmatched junction bases numbered 4, after V lost 3 bases and J lost 6 bases. CDR3 length: 15 residues. CDR1 and CDR2 from the germline V gene are SGHDN and FVKESK. CDR3 coding DNA: TGTGCCAGCAGCCAGGGGACAGGAATTAATTCACCCCTCCACTTT. This translates into CASSQGTGINSPLHF.

J is TRBJ2-3 and V is TRBV14; D is ambiguous. The V end lost 3 bases, the J end lost 5 bases, and 15 bases lay between the germline ends. The CDR3 runs to 15 residues. Germline V gene sequence: CDR1 SGHDN, CDR2 FVKESK. The CDR3 region has the DNA TGTGCCAGCAGCCACCGTCTAAAGCAAGGAGATACGCAGTATTTT. Translation: CASSHRLKQGDTQYF.

This chain joins TRBV12-3 or TRBV12-4 and TRBJ2-5; D may be TRBD1 (6 bases). This CDR3 comprises 14 residues. V was cut by 6 bases and J by 6 bases, with 17 bases left in between. The CDR3: CASRLGTGKQTQYF. The CDR3 nucleotides read TGTGCCAGCAGGTTGGGAACAGGGAAGCAGACCCAGTACTTC.

V usage is TRBV4-2 and J usage is TRBJ2-1; 9 bases agree with TRBD2. The CDR3 runs 19 residues. V was pared by 0 bases and J by 5 bases, with 14 bases of the junction left unmatched. Germline assignment: CDR1 LGHNA and CDR2 YNFKEQ. The CDR3 sequence: CASSQDRSFELAGNNEQFF. The CDR3 DNA reads TGTGCCAGCAGCCAAGATCGTTCGTTCGAACTAGCGGGCAACAATGAGCAGTTCTTC.

The J gene is TRBJ2-3, the V gene TRBV7-9; 8 bases match TRBD2. Germline values: CDR1 SEHNR, CDR2 FQNEAQ (reference sequence). CDR3 length equals 12 residues. V shed 5 bases and J 11 bases; nucleotides not matched to a gene: 6. The CDR3 reads CASSQSGRVQYF. The CDR3 DNA sequence: TGTGCCAGCAGCCAGAGCGGGAGAGTGCAGTATTTT.

This clonotype came up a few times. V gene TRBV6-2 or TRBV6-3 combines with J gene TRBJ2-2; D may be TRBD1 (5 bases). CDR3 length: 15 amino acids. Germline CDR1 reads MNHEY; CDR2 reads SVGEGT. V shed 1 base and J shed 3 bases, with 9 bases lying between them. The CDR3 region is CASSYLDNYTGELFF. CDR3 sequence (DNA): TGTGCCAGCAGTTACTTGGACAACTACACCGGGGAGCTGTTTTTT.

The chain uses TRBV29-1 and TRBJ1-4; TRBD1 matches at 9 bases. Germline CDR1 is SQVTM and CDR2 is ANQGSEA. The V segment lost 7 bases and the J segment 8 bases; nucleotides outside the gene matches: 11. CDR3 length equals 14 residues. CDR3 nucleotide sequence: TGCAGCGCGTTGGACAGGGGAAAGGAGGAAAAACTGTTTTTT. This sequence encodes CSALDRGKEEKLFF.

This clonotype has ten or more counts. CDR3 DNA sequence: TGTGCCAGCAGCTTAGTCGGCAGCCCACAAGAGACCCAGTACTTC. Translation gives CASSLVGSPQETQYF. The rearrangement joins TRBV11-1 to TRBJ2-5; no clear D gene. The CDR3 extends over 15 amino acids. Trimming cost V 1 base and J 2 bases, with 11 bases left between them. Germline V gives CDR1 SGHAT, CDR2 FQDESV (reference sequence).

This clonotype was observed a few times. The V gene is TRBV28, the J gene TRBJ2-3; 11 bases are shared with TRBD2. J was trimmed by 4 bases and V by 4 bases; bases with no gene match: 10. The germline gives CDR1 MDHEN, CDR2 SYDVKM. The length of the CDR3 is 17 residues. In nucleotides, the CDR3 is TGTGCCAGCAGTTCCCCTCAATTAGCGGGAGGGTCAGATACGCAGTATTTT. The encoded protein is CASSSPQLAGGSDTQYF.

At least ten counts were recorded for this clonotype. This chain connects TRBV4-1 to TRBJ2-3, with D tentatively TRBD2 (6 bases). The CDR3 extends over 15 amino acids. Germline V gene lookup returns CDR1 MGHRA and CDR2 YSYEKL. Trimming cost V 0 bases and J 6 bases, with 13 bases left between them. For the CDR3, the DNA is TGCGCCAGCAGCCAAGATCGCTTAGGAGGGGATACGCAGTATTTT. It specifies CASSQDRLGGDTQYF.

The gene calls are TRBV28 and TRBJ2-7, with D unclear. Germline V gene sequence: CDR1 MDHEN, CDR2 SYDVKM. V was shortened by 6 bases and J by 5 bases, with 11 bases between the two germline ends. This CDR3 contains 12 residues. This CDR3 reads CASSNNWDEQYF. CDR3 nucleotide sequence: TGTGCCAGCAGCAATAATTGGGACGAGCAGTACTTC.